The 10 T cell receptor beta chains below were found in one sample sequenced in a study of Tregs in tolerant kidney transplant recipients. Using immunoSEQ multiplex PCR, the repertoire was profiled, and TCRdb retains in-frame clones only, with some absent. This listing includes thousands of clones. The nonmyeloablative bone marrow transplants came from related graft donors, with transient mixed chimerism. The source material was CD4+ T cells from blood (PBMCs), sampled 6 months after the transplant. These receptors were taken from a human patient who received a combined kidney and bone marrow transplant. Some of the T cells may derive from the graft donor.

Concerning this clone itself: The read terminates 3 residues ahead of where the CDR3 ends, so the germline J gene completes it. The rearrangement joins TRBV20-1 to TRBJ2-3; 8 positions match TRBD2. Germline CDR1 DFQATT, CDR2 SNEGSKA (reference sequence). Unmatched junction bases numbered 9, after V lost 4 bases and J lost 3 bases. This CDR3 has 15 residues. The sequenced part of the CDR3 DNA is TGCAGTGCTAACAGTAGAGCGGGAGTTACAGATACG. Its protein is CSANSRAGVTDT. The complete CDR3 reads CSANSRAGVTDTQYF.

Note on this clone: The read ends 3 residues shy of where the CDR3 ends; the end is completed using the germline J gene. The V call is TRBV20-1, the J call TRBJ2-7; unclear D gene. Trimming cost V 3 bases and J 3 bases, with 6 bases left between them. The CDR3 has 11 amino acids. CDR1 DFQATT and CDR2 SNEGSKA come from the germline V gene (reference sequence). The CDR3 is CSARIGYEQYF. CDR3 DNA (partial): TGCAGTGCTAGGATCGGCTACGAG.

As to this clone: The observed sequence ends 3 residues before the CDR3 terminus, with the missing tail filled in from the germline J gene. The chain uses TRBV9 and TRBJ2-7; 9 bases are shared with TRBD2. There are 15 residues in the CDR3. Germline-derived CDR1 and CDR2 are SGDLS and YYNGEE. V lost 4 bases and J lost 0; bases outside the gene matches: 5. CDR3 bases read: TGTGCCAGCAGCCCCTATAGCGGGAGCTCCTACGAG. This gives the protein CASSPYSGSSYE. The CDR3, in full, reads CASSPYSGSSYEQYF.

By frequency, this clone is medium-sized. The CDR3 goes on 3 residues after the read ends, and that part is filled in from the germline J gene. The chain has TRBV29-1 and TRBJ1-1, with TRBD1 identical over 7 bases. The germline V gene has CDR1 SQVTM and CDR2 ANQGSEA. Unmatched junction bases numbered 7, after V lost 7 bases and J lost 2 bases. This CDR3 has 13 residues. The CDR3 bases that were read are TGCAGCGCCATGACAGGGCAAAACACTGAA. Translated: CSAMTGQNTE. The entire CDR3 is CSAMTGQNTEAFF.

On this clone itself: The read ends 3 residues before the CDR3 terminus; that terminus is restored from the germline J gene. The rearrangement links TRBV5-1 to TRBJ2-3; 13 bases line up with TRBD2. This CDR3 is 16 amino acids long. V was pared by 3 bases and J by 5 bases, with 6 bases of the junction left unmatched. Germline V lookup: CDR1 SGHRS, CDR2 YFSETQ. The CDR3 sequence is CASSSGLAGVIDTQYF. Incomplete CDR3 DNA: TGCGCCAGCAGCTCCGGACTAGCGGGAGTCATAGATACG.

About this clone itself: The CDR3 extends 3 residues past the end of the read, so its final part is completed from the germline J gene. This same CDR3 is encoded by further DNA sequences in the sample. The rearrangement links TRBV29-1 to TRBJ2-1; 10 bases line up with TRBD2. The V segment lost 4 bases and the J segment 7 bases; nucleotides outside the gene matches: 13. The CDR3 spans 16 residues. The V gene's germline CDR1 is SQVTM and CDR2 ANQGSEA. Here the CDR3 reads CSVVRVIAGGVNEQFF. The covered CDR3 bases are TGCAGCGTTGTTCGGGTTATAGCGGGAGGAGTAAATGAG.

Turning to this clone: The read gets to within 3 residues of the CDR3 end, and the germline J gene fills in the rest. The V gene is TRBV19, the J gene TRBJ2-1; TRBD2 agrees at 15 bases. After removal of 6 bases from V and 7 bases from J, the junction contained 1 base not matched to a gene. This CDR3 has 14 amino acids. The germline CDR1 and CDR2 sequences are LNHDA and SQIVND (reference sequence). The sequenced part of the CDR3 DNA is TGTGCCAGTAGGGGACTAGCGGGAGGTAATGAG. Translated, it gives CASRGLAGGNE. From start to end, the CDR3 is CASRGLAGGNEQFF.

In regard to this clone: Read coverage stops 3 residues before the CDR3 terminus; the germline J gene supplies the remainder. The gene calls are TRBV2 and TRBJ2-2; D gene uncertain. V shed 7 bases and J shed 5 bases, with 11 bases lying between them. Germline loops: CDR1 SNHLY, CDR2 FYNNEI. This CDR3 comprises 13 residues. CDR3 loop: CASKKGQTGELFF. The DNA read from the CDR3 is TGTGCCAGCAAGAAGGGCCAGACCGGGGAG.

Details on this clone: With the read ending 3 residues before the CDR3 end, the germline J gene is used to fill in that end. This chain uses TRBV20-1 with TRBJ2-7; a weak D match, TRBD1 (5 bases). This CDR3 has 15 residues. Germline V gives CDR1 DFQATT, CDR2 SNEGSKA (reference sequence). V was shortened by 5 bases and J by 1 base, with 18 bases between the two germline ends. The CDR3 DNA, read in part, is TGCAGTGCTTTTCCAGGGTTTATGGCTTCCTACGAG. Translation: CSAFPGFMASYE. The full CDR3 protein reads CSAFPGFMASYEQYF.

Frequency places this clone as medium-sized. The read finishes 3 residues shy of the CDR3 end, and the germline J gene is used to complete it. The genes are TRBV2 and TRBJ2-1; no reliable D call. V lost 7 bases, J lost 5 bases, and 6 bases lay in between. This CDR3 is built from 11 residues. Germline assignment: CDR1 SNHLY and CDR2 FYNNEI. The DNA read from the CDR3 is TGTGCCAGCAAGGGTCACAATGAG. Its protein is CASKGHNE. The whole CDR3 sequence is CASKGHNEQFF. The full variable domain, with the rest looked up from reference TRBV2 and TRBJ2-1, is EPEVTQTPSHQVTQMGQEVILRCVPISNHLYFYWYRQILGQKVEFLVSFYNNEISEKSEIFDDQFSVERPDGSNFTLKIRSTKLEDSAMYFCASKGHNEQFFGPGTRLTVL.